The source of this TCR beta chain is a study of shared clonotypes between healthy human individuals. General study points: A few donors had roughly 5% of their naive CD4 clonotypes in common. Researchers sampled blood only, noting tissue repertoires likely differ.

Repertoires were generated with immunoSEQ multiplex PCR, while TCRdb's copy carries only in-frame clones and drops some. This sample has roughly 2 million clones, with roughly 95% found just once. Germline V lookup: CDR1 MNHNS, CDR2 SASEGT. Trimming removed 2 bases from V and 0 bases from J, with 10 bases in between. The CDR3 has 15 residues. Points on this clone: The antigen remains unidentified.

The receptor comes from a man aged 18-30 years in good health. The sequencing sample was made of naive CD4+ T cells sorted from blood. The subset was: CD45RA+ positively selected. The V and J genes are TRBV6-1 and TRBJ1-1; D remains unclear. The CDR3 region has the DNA TGTGCCAGCAGTGAACTGATAGGCTTGAACACTGAAGCTTTCTTT. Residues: CASSELIGLNTEAFF.